This paragraph covers one T cell receptor (beta chain) sequence. Grafts had their tissue processed, releasing intraepithelial and lamina propria lymphocytes. The data derive from a study of graft-versus-host responses after intestinal transplantation. CDR1 is ENHRY and CDR2 is SYGVKD in the germline V gene. The V gene lost 0 bases and the J gene lost 4 bases, with 7 bases spanning the gap. This CDR3 spans 15 amino acids. Produced via immunoSEQ multiplex PCR; TCRdb's table is partial and in-frame only. This table holds tens of thousands of clones, roughly 89% found once. Here the sequenced sample was ileum tissue, taken more than 350 days after transplant. V is TRBV10-3 and J is TRBJ1-6; D unresolved. The clonotype comes from a human patient who received an intestinal transplant, so some T cells may come from the graft donor. CDR3 in DNA: TGTGCCATCAGTGAGTCGTGGGGATATAATTCACCCCTCCACTTT. Protein: CAISESWGYNSPLHF.